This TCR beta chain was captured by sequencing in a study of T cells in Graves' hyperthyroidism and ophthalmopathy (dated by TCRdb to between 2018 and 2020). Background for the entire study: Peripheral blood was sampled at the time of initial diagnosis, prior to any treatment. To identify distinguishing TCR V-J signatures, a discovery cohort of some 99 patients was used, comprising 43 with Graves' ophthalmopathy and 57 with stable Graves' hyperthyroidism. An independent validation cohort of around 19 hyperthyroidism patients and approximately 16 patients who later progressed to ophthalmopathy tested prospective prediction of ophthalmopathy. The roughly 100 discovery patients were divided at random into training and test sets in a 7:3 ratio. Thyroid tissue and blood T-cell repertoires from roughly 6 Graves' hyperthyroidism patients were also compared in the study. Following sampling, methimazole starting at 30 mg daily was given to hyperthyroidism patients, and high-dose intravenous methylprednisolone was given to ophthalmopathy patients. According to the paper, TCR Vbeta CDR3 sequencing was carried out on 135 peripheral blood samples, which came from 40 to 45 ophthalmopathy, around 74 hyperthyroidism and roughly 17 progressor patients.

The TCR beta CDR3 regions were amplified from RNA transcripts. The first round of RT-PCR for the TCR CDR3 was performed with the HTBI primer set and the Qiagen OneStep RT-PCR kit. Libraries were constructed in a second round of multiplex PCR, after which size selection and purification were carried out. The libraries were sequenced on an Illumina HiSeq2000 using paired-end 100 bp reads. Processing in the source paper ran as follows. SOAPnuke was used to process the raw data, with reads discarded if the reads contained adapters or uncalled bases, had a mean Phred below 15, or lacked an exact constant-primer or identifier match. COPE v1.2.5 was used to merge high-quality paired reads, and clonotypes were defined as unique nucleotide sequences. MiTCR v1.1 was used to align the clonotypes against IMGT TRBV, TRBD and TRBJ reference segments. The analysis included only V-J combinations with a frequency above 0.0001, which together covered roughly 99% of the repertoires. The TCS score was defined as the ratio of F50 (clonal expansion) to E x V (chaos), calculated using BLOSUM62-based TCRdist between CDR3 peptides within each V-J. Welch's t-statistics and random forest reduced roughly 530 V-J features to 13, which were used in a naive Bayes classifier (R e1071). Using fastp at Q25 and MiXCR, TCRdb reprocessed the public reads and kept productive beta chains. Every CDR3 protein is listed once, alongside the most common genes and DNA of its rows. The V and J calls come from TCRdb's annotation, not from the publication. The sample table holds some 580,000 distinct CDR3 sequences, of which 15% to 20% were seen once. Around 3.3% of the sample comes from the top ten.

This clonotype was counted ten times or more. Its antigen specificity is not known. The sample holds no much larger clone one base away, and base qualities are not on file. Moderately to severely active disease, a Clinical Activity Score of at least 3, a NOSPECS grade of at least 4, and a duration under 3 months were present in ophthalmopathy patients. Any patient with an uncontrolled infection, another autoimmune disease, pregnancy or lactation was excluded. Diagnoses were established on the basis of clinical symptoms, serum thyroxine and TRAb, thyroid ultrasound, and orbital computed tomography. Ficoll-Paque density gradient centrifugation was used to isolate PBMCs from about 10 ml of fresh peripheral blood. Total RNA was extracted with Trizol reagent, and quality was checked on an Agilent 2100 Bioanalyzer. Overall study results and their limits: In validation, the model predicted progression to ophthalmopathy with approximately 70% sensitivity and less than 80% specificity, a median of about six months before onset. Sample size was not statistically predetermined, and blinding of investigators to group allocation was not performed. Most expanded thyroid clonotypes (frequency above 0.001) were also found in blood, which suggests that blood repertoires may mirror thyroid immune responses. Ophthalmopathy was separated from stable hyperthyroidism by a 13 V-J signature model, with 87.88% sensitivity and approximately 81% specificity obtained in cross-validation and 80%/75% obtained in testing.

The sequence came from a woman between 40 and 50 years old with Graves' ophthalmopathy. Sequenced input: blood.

CDR3 loop: CSALYLRTGGIEAFF. The nucleotides read TGCAGTGCCCTTTATCTTAGGACAGGGGGCATTGAAGCTTTCTTT. The chain joins TRBV20-1 to TRBJ1-1; the junction holds 11 bases that match TRBD1. Trimming takes 6 bases off V and 7 bases off J; junction bases not matched to a gene: 13. According to the germline V gene (reference sequence), CDR1 reads DFQATT and CDR2 reads SNEGSKA. The CDR3 goes from the cysteine to the phenylalanine over 15 residues. Of all the DNA, just the CDR3 is kept, 45 bases in frame from base 1.